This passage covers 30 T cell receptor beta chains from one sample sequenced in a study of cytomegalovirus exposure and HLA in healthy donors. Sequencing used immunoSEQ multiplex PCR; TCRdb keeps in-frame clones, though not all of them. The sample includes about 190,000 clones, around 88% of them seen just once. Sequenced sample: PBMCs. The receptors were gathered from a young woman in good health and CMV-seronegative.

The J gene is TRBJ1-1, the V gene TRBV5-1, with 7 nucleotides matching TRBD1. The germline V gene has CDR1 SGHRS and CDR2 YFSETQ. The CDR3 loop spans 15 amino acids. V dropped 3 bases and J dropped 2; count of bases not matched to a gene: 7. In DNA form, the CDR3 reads TGCGCCAGCAGCTCGATCGCAGGGGGTAACACTGAAGCTTTCTTT. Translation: CASSSIAGGNTEAFF.

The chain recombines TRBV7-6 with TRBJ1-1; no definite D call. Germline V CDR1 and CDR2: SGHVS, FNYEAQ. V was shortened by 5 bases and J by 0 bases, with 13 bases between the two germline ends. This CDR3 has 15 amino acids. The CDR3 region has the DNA TGTGCCAGCAGCCGAAACCTACTGATGAACACTGAAGCTTTCTTT. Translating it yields CASSRNLLMNTEAFF.

CDR3 in amino acids: CASSPAIQREAVRDTQYF. CDR3 nucleotides: TGTGCCAGCTCACCAGCTATCCAGCGGGAGGCCGTTAGGGATACGCAGTATTTT. The chain links TRBV18 to TRBJ2-3; TRBD2 matches 9 bases. V lost 2 bases to trimming and J lost 6 bases; unmatched junction nucleotides: 15. The CDR3 has 18 residues. CDR1 and CDR2 (germline): KGHSH, LQKENI.

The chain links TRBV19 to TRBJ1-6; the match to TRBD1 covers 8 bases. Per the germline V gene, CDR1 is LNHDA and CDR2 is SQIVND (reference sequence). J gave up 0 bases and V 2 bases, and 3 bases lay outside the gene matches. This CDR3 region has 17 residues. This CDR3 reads CASSITGGISYNSPLHF. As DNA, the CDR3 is TGTGCCAGTAGTATAACAGGGGGAATCTCCTATAATTCACCCCTCCACTTT.

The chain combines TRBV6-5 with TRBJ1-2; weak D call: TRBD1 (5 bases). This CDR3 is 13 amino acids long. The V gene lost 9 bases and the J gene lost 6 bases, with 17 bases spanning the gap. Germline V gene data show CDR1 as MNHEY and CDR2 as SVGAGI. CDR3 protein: CASVDTSSNGYTF. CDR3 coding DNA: TGTGCCAGTGTGGACACCAGCTCAAATGGCTACACCTTC.

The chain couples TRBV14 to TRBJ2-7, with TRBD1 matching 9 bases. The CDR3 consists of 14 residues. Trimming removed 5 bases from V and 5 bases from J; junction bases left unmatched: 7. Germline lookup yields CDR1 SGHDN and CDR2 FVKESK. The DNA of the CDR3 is TGTGCCAGCAGCAAAGGACAGGGGCGCGACGAGCAGTACTTC. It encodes CASSKGQGRDEQYF.

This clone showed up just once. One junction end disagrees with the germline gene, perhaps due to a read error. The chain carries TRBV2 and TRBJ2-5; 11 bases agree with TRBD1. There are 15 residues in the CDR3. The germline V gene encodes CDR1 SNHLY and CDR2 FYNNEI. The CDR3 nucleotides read TGTGCCAGCAGCGAAGGGACAGGGGGTTGGGAGACCCAGTACTTC. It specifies CASSEGTGGWETQYF. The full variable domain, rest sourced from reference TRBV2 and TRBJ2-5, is EPEVTQTPSHQVTQMGQEVILRCVPISNHLYFYWYRQILGQKVEFLVSFYNNEISEKSEIFDDQFSVERPDGSNFTLKIRSTKLEDSAMYFCASSEGTGGWETQYFGPGTRLLVL.

CDR3 DNA: TGTGCCAGCAGCGACCTAGGTGGCGGGGAGCTGTTTTTT. Protein product: CASSDLGGGELFF. The chain links TRBV27 to TRBJ2-2, with D unresolved. The germline CDR1 and CDR2 sequences are MNHEY and SMNVEV (reference sequence). The CDR3 is 13 residues long. V was trimmed by 6 bases and J by 7 bases, leaving 12 bases between them.

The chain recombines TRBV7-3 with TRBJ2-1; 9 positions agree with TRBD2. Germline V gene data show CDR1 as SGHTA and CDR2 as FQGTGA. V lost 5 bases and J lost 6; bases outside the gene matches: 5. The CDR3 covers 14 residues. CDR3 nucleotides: TGTGCCAGCAGCATGGGGACTAGCCTCAATGAGCAGTTCTTC. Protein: CASSMGTSLNEQFF.

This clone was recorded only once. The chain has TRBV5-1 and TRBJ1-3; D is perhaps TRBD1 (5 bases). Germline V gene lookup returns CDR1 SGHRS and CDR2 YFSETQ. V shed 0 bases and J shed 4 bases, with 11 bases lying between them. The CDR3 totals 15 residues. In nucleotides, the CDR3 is TGCGCCAGCAGCTTGGAAGGGACTTCAGGAAACACCATATATTTT. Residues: CASSLEGTSGNTIYF. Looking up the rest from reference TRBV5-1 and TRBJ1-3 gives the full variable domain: KAGVTQTPRYLIKTRGQQVTLSCSPISGHRSVSWYQQTPGQGLQFLFEYFSETQRNKGNFPGRFSGRQFSNSRSEMNVSTLELGDSALYLCASSLEGTSGNTIYFGEGSWLTVV.

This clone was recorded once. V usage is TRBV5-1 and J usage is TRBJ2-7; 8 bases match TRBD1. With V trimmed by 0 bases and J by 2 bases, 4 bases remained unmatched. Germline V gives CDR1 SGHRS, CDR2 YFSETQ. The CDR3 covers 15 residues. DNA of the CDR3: TGCGCCAGCAGCTTGGGACAGGGGCGGGCCTACGAGCAGTACTTC. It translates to CASSLGQGRAYEQYF.

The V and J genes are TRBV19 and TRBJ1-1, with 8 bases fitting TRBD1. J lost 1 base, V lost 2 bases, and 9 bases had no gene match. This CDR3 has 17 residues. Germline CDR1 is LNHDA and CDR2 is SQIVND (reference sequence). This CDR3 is CASSILPGTGTNTEAFF. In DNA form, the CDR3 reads TGTGCCAGTAGTATACTTCCCGGGACAGGAACGAACACTGAAGCTTTCTTT.

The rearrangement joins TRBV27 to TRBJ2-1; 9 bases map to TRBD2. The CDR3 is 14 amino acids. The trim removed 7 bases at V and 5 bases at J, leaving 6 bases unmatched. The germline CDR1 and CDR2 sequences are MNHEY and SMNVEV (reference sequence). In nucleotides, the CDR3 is TGTGCCAGCAAGGGCGGGGGGGCAAACAATGAGCAGTTCTTC. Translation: CASKGGGANNEQFF.

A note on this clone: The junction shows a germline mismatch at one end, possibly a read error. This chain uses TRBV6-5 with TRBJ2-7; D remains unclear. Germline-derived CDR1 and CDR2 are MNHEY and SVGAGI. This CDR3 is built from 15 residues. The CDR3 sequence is CASSYTLTASHEQYF. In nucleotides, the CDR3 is TGTGCCAGCAGTTACACCCTGACTGCCTCCCACGAGCAGTACTTC.

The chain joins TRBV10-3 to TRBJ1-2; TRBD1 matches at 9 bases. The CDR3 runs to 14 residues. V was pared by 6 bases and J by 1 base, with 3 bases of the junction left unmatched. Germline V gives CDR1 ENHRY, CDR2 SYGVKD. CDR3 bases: TGTGCCATCAGGGGGACAGGGAATAACTATGGCTACACCTTC. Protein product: CAIRGTGNNYGYTF.

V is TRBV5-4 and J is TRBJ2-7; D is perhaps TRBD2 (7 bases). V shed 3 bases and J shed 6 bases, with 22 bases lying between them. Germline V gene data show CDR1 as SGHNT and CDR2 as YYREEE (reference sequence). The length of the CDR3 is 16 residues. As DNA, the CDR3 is TGTGCCAGCAGCTCCTTAACAGGGAGGGAAATGGCCGAGCAGTACTTC. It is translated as CASSSLTGREMAEQYF.

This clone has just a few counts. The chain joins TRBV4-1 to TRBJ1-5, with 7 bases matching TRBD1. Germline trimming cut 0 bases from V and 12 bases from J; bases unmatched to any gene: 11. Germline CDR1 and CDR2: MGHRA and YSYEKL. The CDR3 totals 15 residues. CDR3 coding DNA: TGCGCCAGCAGCCAAGATCCGGGACAGCCAGGACACCAGCATTTT. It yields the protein CASSQDPGQPGHQHF.

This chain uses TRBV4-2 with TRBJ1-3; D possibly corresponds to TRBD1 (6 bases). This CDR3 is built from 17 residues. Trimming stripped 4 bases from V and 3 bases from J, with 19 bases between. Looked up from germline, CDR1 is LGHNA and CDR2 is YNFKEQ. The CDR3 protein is CASSPAGTRAFGNTIYF. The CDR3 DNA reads TGTGCCAGCAGCCCCGCCGGGACAAGGGCCTTTGGAAACACCATATATTTT.

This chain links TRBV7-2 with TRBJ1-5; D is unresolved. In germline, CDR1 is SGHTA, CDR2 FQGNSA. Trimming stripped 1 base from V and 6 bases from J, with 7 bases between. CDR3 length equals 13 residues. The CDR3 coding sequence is TGTGCCAGCAGCTTAGTAGTAGCTCAGCCCCAGCATTTT. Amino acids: CASSLVVAQPQHF.

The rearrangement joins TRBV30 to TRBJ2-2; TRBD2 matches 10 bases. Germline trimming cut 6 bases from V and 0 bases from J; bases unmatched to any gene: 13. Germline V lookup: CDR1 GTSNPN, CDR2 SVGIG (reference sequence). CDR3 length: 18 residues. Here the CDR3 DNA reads TGTGCCTGTGGTGGGGCGAGGACTAGCGGAGCGAACACCGGGGAGCTGTTTTTT. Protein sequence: CACGGARTSGANTGELFF. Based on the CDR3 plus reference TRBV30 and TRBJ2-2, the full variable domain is SQTIHQWPATLVQPVGSPLSLECTVEGTSNPNLYWYRQAAGRGLQLLFYSVGIGQISSEVPQNLSASRPQDRQFILSSKKLLLSDSGFYLCACGGARTSGANTGELFFGEGSRLTVL.

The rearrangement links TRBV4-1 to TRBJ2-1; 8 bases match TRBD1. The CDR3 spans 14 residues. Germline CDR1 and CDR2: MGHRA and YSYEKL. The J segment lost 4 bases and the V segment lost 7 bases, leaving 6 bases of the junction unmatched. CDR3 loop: CASTRTGSYNEQFF. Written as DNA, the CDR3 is TGCGCCAGCACCCGGACAGGGAGTTACAATGAGCAGTTCTTC.

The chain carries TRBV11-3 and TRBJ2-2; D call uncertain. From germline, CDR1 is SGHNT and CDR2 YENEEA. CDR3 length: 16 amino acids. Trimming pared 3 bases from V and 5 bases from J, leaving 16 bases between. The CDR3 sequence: CASSLGVGIGTGELFF. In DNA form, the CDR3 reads TGTGCCAGCAGCTTGGGCGTCGGTATTGGAACCGGGGAGCTGTTTTTT.

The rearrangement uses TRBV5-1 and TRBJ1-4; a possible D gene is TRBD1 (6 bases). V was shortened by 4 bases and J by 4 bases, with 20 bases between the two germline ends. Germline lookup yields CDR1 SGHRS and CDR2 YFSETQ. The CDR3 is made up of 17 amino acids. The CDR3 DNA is TGCGCCAGCAGCCCCGGGACACAGAGAATAATTAATGAAAAACTGTTTTTT. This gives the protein CASSPGTQRIINEKLFF. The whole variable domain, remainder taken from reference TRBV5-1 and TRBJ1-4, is KAGVTQTPRYLIKTRGQQVTLSCSPISGHRSVSWYQQTPGQGLQFLFEYFSETQRNKGNFPGRFSGRQFSNSRSEMNVSTLELGDSALYLCASSPGTQRIINEKLFFGSGTQLSVL.

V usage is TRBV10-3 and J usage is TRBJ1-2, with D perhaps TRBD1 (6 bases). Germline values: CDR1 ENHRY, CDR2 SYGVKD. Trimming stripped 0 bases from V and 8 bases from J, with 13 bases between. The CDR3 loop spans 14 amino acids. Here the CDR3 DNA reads TGTGCCATCAGTGAGTCTGGGGGGGCGAACGGCTACACCTTC. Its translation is CAISESGGANGYTF.

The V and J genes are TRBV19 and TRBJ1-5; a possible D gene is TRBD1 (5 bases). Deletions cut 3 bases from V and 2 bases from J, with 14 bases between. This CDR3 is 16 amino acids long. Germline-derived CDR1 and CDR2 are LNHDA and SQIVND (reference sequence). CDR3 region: CASSIAGGGGNQPQHF. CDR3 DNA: TGTGCCAGTAGTATTGCGGGGGGAGGTGGCAATCAGCCCCAGCATTTT. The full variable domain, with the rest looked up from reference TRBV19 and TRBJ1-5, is DGGITQSPKYLFRKEGQNVTLSCEQNLNHDAMYWYRQDPGQGLRLIYYSQIVNDFQKGDIAEGYSVSREKKESFPLTVTSAQKNPTAFYLCASSIAGGGGNQPQHFGDGTRLSIL.

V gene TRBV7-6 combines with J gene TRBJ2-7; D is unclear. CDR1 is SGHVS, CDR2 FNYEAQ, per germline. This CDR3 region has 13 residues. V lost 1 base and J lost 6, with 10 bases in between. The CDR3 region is CASSLGSGREQYF. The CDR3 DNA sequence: TGTGCCAGCAGCTTAGGAAGTGGGCGCGAGCAGTACTTC.

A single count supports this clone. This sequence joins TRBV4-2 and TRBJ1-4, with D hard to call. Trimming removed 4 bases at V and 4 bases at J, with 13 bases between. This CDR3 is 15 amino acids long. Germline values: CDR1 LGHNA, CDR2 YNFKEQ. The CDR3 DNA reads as TGTGCCAGCAGCCCCGTGGCGGTAAATAATGAAAAACTGTTTTTT. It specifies CASSPVAVNNEKLFF.

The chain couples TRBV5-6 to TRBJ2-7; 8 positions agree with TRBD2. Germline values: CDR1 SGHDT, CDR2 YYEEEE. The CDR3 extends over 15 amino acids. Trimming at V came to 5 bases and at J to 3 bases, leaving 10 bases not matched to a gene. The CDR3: CASSSTSGQRYEQYF. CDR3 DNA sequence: TGTGCCAGCAGTTCCACTAGCGGCCAACGCTACGAGCAGTACTTC.

DNA for the CDR3: TGTGCCATCCATCCCGAGACTAGCGGGTACACCGGGGAGCTGTTTTTT. It codes for CAIHPETSGYTGELFF. The genes are TRBV10-3 and TRBJ2-2; 10 bases are shared with TRBD2. The germline V gene has CDR1 ENHRY and CDR2 SYGVKD. The CDR3 spans 16 residues. Losses at the gene ends were 8 bases for V and 3 bases for J; bases not matched to a gene: 9.

Written as DNA, the CDR3 is TGTGCCAGCACTAACAGGGATGGAAACACCATATATTTT. This sequence encodes CASTNRDGNTIYF. The rearrangement links TRBV6-4 to TRBJ1-3; TRBD1 is a possible D gene (6 bases). This CDR3 has 13 amino acids. Germline-derived CDR1 and CDR2 are MRHNA and SNTAGT. The V end was cut by 7 bases, the J end by 3 bases, with 10 bases between.